The 22 T cell receptor beta chains in this list originate from one sample, sequenced in a study of shared clonotypes between healthy human individuals. The method was immunoSEQ multiplex PCR; TCRdb's version includes in-frame clones alone and lacks a portion of them. The data show just over 2,000,000 clones, roughly 95% seen once. Only CD45RO-negative cells positively selected for CCR7 counted as naive CD8 cells, so terminally differentiated effector memory CD45RA+ cells were excluded. Source material: naive CD8+ T cells sorted from blood. The receptors come from a man aged 18 to 29 in good health.

This chain connects TRBV15 to TRBJ2-5; 15 bases align to TRBD2. The CDR3 length is 15 residues. Unmatched junction bases numbered 3, after V lost 5 bases and J lost 5 bases. Germline V gene lookup returns CDR1 LNHNV and CDR2 YYDKDF (reference sequence). CDR3 region: CATSGGTSGRETQYF. The CDR3 DNA reads TGTGCCACCAGCGGCGGGACTAGCGGGAGGGAGACCCAGTACTTC.

With regard to this clone: The same CDR3 also results from other DNA sequences found in this sample. The genes are TRBV27 and TRBJ2-7; TRBD2 agrees at 7 bases. This CDR3 has 12 amino acids. Germline V gene sequence: CDR1 MNHEY, CDR2 SMNVEV (reference sequence). Germline trimming cut 3 bases from V and 7 bases from J; bases unmatched to any gene: 3. The CDR3 region has the DNA TGTGCCAGCAGTTTTACGGGAGGTGAGCAGTACTTC. This translates into CASSFTGGEQYF.

The gene calls are TRBV12-5 and TRBJ2-7; D may correspond to TRBD1 or TRBD2 (5 bases each). CDR1 is LGHNT, CDR2 FRNRAP, per germline. The CDR3 spans 15 residues. V lost 0 bases, J lost 2 bases, and 11 bases lay in between. CDR3 nucleotides: TGTGCTAGTGGTTTGGTAGGTGGGGGTCCCTACGAGCAGTACTTC. Amino acid sequence: CASGLVGGGPYEQYF.

This clone was recorded a few times. The identical CDR3 is also encoded by other nucleotide sequences in the sample. The rearrangement links TRBV5-1 to TRBJ2-7; 12 nucleotides line up with TRBD2. Germline V gene lookup returns CDR1 SGHRS and CDR2 YFSETQ. This CDR3 is built from 15 residues. V shed 4 bases and J 1 base; nucleotides not matched to a gene: 3. The chain's CDR3 is CASSPGLAGSYEQYF. CDR3 DNA: TGCGCCAGCAGCCCGGGACTAGCGGGTTCCTACGAGCAGTACTTC.

The chain couples TRBV7-9 to TRBJ2-7; 12 bases are shared with TRBD2. Germline V gives CDR1 SEHNR, CDR2 FQNEAQ (reference sequence). V shed 1 base and J 11 bases; nucleotides not matched to a gene: 9. The CDR3 is 15 amino acids. The CDR3 is CASSLDHASGRAEYF. The CDR3 bases are TGTGCCAGCAGCTTAGACCACGCTAGCGGGAGGGCGGAGTACTTC.

In nucleotides, the CDR3 is TGCGCCAGCAGCCAATCGGACAGGGTTTCCTACGAGCAGTACTTC. Translating gives CASSQSDRVSYEQYF. The chain recombines TRBV4-1 with TRBJ2-7; TRBD1 agrees at 8 bases. Germline V CDR1 and CDR2: MGHRA, YSYEKL. There are 15 residues in the CDR3. V lost 2 bases to trimming and J lost 1 base; unmatched junction nucleotides: 4.

This chain joins TRBV29-1 and TRBJ2-3; D perhaps matches TRBD2 (6 bases). Germline CDR1 is SQVTM and CDR2 is ANQGSEA. Trimming stripped 5 bases from V and 2 bases from J, with 11 bases between. The CDR3 extends over 13 amino acids. The CDR3 sequence: CSVTGLNTDTQYF. The CDR3 coding sequence is TGCAGCGTTACGGGACTTAACACAGATACGCAGTATTTT.

The CDR3 coding sequence is TGTGCCAGCAGTCTTGGGCCCGGCTACAATGAGCAGTTCTTC. The encoded protein is CASSLGPGYNEQFF. The chain couples TRBV5-6 to TRBJ2-1; D remains ambiguous. The germline V and J ends were trimmed by 5 bases and 3 bases, with 12 bases remaining between them. Germline V gene lookup returns CDR1 SGHDT and CDR2 YYEEEE. The CDR3 spans 14 residues.

The chain carries TRBV10-1 and TRBJ2-7; weak D call: TRBD1 (6 bases). CDR1 and CDR2 (germline): WNHNN, SYGVQD (reference sequence). Trimming left V 0 bases short and J 1 base short, with 10 bases between. The length of the CDR3 is 15 residues. The CDR3 sequence is CASSESATGSYEQYF. The CDR3 DNA reads as TGCGCCAGCAGTGAGTCTGCGACAGGTTCCTACGAGCAGTACTTC.

This sequence joins TRBV18 and TRBJ2-5; D is uncertain. Trimming removed 3 bases from V and 3 bases from J, with 11 bases in between. Germline-derived CDR1 and CDR2 are KGHSH and LQKENI. The CDR3 totals 14 residues. The CDR3: CASSPLDEEETQYF. DNA for the CDR3: TGTGCCAGCTCACCCTTGGACGAGGAAGAGACCCAGTACTTC.

This chain links TRBV6-6 with TRBJ1-2, with a possible D match to TRBD1 (5 bases). Germline CDR1 MNHNY, CDR2 SVGAGI (reference sequence). The V gene lost 5 bases and the J gene lost 0 bases, with 16 bases spanning the gap. The CDR3 contains 16 residues. The CDR3 reads CASSPLVGGANYGYTF. The CDR3 bases are TGTGCCAGCAGTCCCCTGGTGGGGGGAGCTAACTATGGCTACACCTTC.

The chain uses TRBV28 and TRBJ2-5, with D hard to call. V dropped 4 bases and J dropped 5 bases, with 14 bases sitting between them. CDR3 length: 14 amino acids. Per germline, CDR1 MDHEN and CDR2 SYDVKM. DNA for the CDR3: TGTGCCAGCAGTTCCCACAGTGGAAGTGAGACCCAGTACTTC. It specifies CASSSHSGSETQYF.

V gene TRBV7-9 combines with J gene TRBJ2-3; possibly TRBD2 for D (5 bases). Germline CDR1 and CDR2: SEHNR and FQNEAQ (reference sequence). The ends were cut back, 1 base at V and 6 bases at J, with 14 bases in the middle. This CDR3 comprises 15 residues. CDR3 amino acids: CASSLVGGSGDTQYF. The CDR3, as DNA: TGTGCCAGCAGCTTAGTAGGCGGGTCCGGGGATACGCAGTATTTT. Full variable domain (remainder filled in from reference TRBV7-9 and TRBJ2-3): DTGVSQNPRHKITKRGQNVTFRCDPISEHNRLYWYRQTLGQGPEFLTYFQNEAQLEKSRLLSDRFSAERPKGSFSTLEIQRTEQGDSAMYLCASSLVGGSGDTQYFGPGTRLTVL.

This CDR3 is CASSLDVRQGYNEQFF. CDR3 nucleotides: TGTGCCAGCAGCTTAGATGTGCGACAGGGGTACAATGAGCAGTTCTTC. This chain uses TRBV7-8 with TRBJ2-1; 8 bases map to TRBD1. V shed 1 base and J 4 bases; nucleotides not matched to a gene: 6. CDR1 and CDR2 (germline): SGHVS, FQNEAQ. This CDR3 spans 16 amino acids.

V usage is TRBV5-4 and J usage is TRBJ1-1; D remains unclear. This CDR3 contains 15 residues. V dropped 2 bases and J dropped 1 base, with 12 bases sitting between them. Germline values: CDR1 SGHNT, CDR2 YYREEE (reference sequence). CDR3 amino acids: CASSFDAVWNTEAFF. CDR3 nucleotide sequence: TGTGCCAGCAGCTTCGACGCGGTCTGGAACACTGAAGCTTTCTTT.

The chain joins TRBV4-3 to TRBJ2-2, with D possibly matching TRBD1 (5 bases). Germline V gene sequence: CDR1 LGHNA, CDR2 YSLEER. Trimming took off 1 base at V and 4 bases at J, with 10 bases between the two ends. The CDR3 has 15 amino acids. CDR3 coding DNA: TGCGCCAGCAGCCAAGGAAGGGGAACCACCGGGGAGCTGTTTTTT. It translates to CASSQGRGTTGELFF.

The chain employs TRBV19 and TRBJ1-5; 9 bases are a match to TRBD1. The germline V gene has CDR1 LNHDA and CDR2 SQIVND (reference sequence). The CDR3 totals 15 residues. V lost 1 base to trimming and J lost 5 bases; unmatched junction nucleotides: 3. CDR3 in amino acids: CASSIAGQGHQPQHF. Here the CDR3 DNA reads TGTGCCAGTAGTATAGCCGGACAGGGGCATCAGCCCCAGCATTTT.

The chain combines TRBV4-1 with TRBJ2-7, with 7 bases fitting TRBD1. With V trimmed by 4 bases and J by 2 bases, 5 bases remained unmatched. The CDR3 covers 14 residues. Germline CDR1 is MGHRA and CDR2 is YSYEKL. CDR3 in DNA: TGCGCCAGCAGCCTGGGACAGCCGACCTACGAGCAGTACTTC. Amino acid sequence: CASSLGQPTYEQYF.

V gene TRBV12-5 combines with J gene TRBJ2-1; 8 nucleotides agree with TRBD2. V lost 2 bases, J lost 8 bases, and 14 bases stayed unmatched. The germline CDR1 and CDR2 sequences are LGHNT and FRNRAP. This CDR3 contains 17 residues. CDR3 residues: CASGLSASGSFFDEQFF. The DNA for the CDR3 is TGTGCTAGTGGTTTGTCGGCGAGCGGGAGTTTCTTTGATGAGCAGTTCTTC.

Turning to this clone: This CDR3 is also generated by other DNA sequences in the sample. The rearrangement joins TRBV27 to TRBJ2-7; TRBD2 matches 7 bases. V gave up 2 bases and J gave up 3 bases; unmatched junction bases: 4. Germline V lookup: CDR1 MNHEY, CDR2 SMNVEV (reference sequence). The CDR3 is 14 amino acids. The CDR3 DNA reads as TGTGCCAGCAGTTTAAGGGGAGGGAGCTACGAGCAGTACTTC. Protein product: CASSLRGGSYEQYF.

The J gene is TRBJ2-1, the V gene TRBV11-3; D unclear. This CDR3 has 12 amino acids. Germline CDR1 and CDR2: SGHNT and YENEEA. V was trimmed by 4 bases and J by 4 bases, leaving 5 bases between them. CDR3 loop: CASSSEYNEQFF. Written as DNA, the CDR3 is TGTGCCAGCAGCTCTGAATACAATGAGCAGTTCTTC.

This chain's CDR3 is CASSLWDSSATNEKLFF. Written as DNA, the CDR3 is TGTGCCAGCAGCTTATGGGACAGCTCTGCAACTAATGAAAAACTGTTTTTT. The gene calls are TRBV7-9 and TRBJ1-4; 7 nucleotides line up with TRBD1. This CDR3 region has 17 residues. Per germline, CDR1 SEHNR and CDR2 FQNEAQ (reference sequence). J gave up 0 bases and V 2 bases, and 6 bases lay outside the gene matches.